This T cell receptor (beta chain) stems from a study of blood T cells in healthy people across ages. Primers used in a second PCR of roughly 6 to 11 cycles were a sample-barcoded 5' primer and a J-beta primer mix. Tagging of each cDNA molecule was performed by a template-switch adaptor with 12 random nucleotides. TCRdb reprocessed the 5' RACE reads via MiXCR and lists one record per CDR3 protein. The sample lists approximately 800,000 distinct CDR3 sequences; roughly 56% were seen once. As concerns this clonotype: Its antigen is not known.

Per sample, at least 6 micrograms of total RNA were extracted. Whole-study findings and limits: Correlation between TCR beta diversity and naive T cell percentage was strong. Versus aged donors, long-lived donors had higher diversity and more naive CD4+ cells.

From germline, CDR1 is MNHNY and CDR2 SVGAGI (reference sequence). The CDR3 extends over 17 amino acids. V gave up 5 bases and J gave up 5 bases; unmatched junction bases: 11. The V gene is TRBV6-6, the J gene TRBJ2-2, with 10 bases lining up with TRBD1. This sequence was found in a man aged 40-49 years in good health. The specimen was blood. CDR3 nucleotide sequence: TGTGCCAGCAGTCCTATACCAGACAGGGGGCTAACCGGGGAGCTGTTTTTT. Its translation: CASSPIPDRGLTGELFF.